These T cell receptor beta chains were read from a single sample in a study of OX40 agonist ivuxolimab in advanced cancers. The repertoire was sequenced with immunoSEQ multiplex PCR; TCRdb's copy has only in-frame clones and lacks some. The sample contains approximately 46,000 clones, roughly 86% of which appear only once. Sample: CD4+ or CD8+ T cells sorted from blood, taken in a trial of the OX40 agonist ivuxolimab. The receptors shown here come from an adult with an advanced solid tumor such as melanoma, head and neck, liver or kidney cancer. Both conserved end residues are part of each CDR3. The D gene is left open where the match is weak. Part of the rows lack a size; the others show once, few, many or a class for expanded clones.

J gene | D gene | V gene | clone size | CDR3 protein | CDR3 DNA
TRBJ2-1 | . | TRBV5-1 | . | CASRDNYNEQFF | TGCGCCAGCAGGGACAATTACAATGAGCAGTTCTTC
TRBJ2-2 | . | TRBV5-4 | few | CASSWTWSRENTGELFF | TGTGCCAGCAGCTGGACCTGGAGCAGGGAAAACACCGGGGAGCTGTTTTTT
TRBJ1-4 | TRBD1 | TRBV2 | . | CAGRTGPWANEKLFF | TGTGCCGGGAGGACAGGCCCGTGGGCTAATGAAAAACTGTTTTTT
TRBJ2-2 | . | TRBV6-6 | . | CASTLLAGTGELFF | TGTGCCAGCACTCTACTTGCCGGCACCGGGGAGCTGTTTTTT
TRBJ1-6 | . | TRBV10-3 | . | CAISELDRSSSYNSPLHF | TGTGCCATCAGTGAGCTTGACAGATCGAGCTCCTATAATTCACCCCTCCACTTT
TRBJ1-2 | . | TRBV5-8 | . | CASSPEGFSDYGYTF | TGTGCCAGCAGCCCGGAGGGGTTTTCGGACTATGGCTACACCTTC
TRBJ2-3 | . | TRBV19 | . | CASSIDLASARTTQYF | TGTGCCAGTAGTATAGATTTAGCTAGCGCGAGAACTACGCAGTATTTT
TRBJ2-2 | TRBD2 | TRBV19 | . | CASSSIGLAGPTNTGELFF | TGTGCCAGTAGTTCAATCGGACTAGCGGGGCCTACGAACACCGGGGAGCTGTTTTTT
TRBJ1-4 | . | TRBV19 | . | CASRQGEKLFF | TGTGCCAGTAGGCAGGGCGAAAAACTGTTTTTT
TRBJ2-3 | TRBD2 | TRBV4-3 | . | CASSQEIVGDYLDTQYF | TGCGCCAGCAGCCAAGAGATCGTGGGGGACTACTTAGATACGCAGTATTTT